A selection of T cell receptor beta chains follows, all from one sample in a study of metastatic and nonmetastatic thyroid tumors. With MiXCR, TCRdb called clones anew from the PCR reads. The sample records about 25,000 clones, more than 20% being singletons. The sample consisted of blood. These receptors all come from a female donor with papillary thyroid cancer or a benign thyroid nodule (not recorded which). Some clones in this sample may be carry-over from other donors' samples. Each CDR3 is given with its conserved first and last residue. The order of the fields is V gene, J gene, D gene, clone size, CDR3 protein, CDR3 DNA. A D gene is named only where the DNA matches it firmly. Size values are once, few and many counts, or a class for expanded clones, and some rows have none.

TRBV12-3/TRBV12-4,TRBJ1-5,.,medium-sized,CASIKSDSNQPQHF,TGTGCCAGCATCAAGAGTGACAGCAATCAGCCCCAGCATTTT
TRBV19,TRBJ2-7,.,.,CASSITENYEQYF,TGTGCCAGTAGTATAACCGAAAACTACGAGCAGTACTTC
TRBV6-5,TRBJ1-3,.,few,CASSYSYNSGNTIYF,TGTGCCAGCAGTTACTCGTATAATTCTGGAAACACCATATATTTT
TRBV2,TRBJ2-1,TRBD2,.,CASSGPLSGTRYNEQFF,TGTGCCAGCAGTGGCCCCCTTAGCGGGACGCGTTACAATGAGCAGTTCTTC
TRBV18,TRBJ1-2,.,.,CASSPRLGEFYGYTF,TGTGCCAGCTCACCCCGATTGGGGGAGTTCTATGGCTACACCTTC
TRBV18,TRBJ1-1,.,many,CASSPNSATEAFF,TGTGCCAGCTCACCAAACAGCGCCACTGAAGCTTTCTTT
TRBV6-1,TRBJ2-3,TRBD2,few,CASSISSGGTDTQYF,TGTGCCAGCAGTATTTCTAGCGGGGGCACAGATACGCAGTATTTT
TRBV9,TRBJ2-2,.,many,CASSVGGGTGELFF,TGTGCCAGCAGCGTAGGAGGGGGCACCGGGGAGCTGTTTTTT
TRBV19,TRBJ1-2,TRBD1,many,CASSMDRVYGYTF,TGTGCCAGTAGTATGGACAGGGTCTATGGCTACACCTTC
TRBV14,TRBJ2-7,.,many,CASSLSGADEQYF,TGTGCCAGCAGCCTTTCGGGGGCTGACGAGCAGTACTTC
TRBV7-8,TRBJ1-3,.,many,CASTPGGFSGNTIYF,TGTGCCAGCACCCCGGGGGGTTTCTCTGGAAACACCATATATTTT
TRBV5-6,TRBJ1-4,TRBD1,many,CASSSAGGIVEKLFF,TGTGCCAGCAGCTCTGCAGGGGGCATTGTTGAAAAACTGTTTTTT
TRBV4-3,TRBJ2-1,.,many,CASSQEMGLNEQFF,TGCGCCAGCAGCCAAGAGATGGGGTTGAATGAGCAGTTCTTC
TRBV28,TRBJ2-2,.,many,CASSLEWDTGELFF,TGTGCCAGCAGTTTAGAGTGGGACACCGGGGAGCTGTTTTTT
TRBV5-1,TRBJ1-3,.,many,CASSLDRTGNTIYF,TGCGCCAGCAGCTTGGACCGAACTGGAAACACCATATATTTT
TRBV30,TRBJ1-5,TRBD1,many,CAWSQTGAAQPQHF,TGTGCCTGGAGTCAGACAGGGGCGGCTCAGCCCCAGCATTTT
TRBV5-6,TRBJ1-1,TRBD1,many,CASSLVAGTASEAFF,TGTGCCAGCAGCTTGGTCGCCGGGACAGCCTCAGAAGCTTTCTTT
TRBV24-1,TRBJ2-3,TRBD2,many,CATSDSSGLSTDTQYF,TGTGCCACCAGTGATTCTAGCGGACTCAGCACAGATACGCAGTATTTT
TRBV9,TRBJ2-5,.,many,CASSARRTEPTEETQYF,TGTGCCAGCAGCGCGAGGAGGACAGAACCTACTGAAGAGACCCAGTACTTC
TRBV6-1,TRBJ1-5,TRBD1,many,CASRGGQGAVQPQHF,TGTGCCAGCAGGGGGGGGCAGGGGGCGGTTCAGCCCCAGCATTTT
TRBV19,TRBJ1-2,TRBD1,many,CASSVRDRDYGYTF,TGTGCCAGTAGTGTTCGGGACAGGGACTATGGCTACACCTTC
TRBV20-1,TRBJ1-2,TRBD1,.,CSAQESRTGSGYTF,TGCAGTGCCCAAGAGTCTCGGACAGGTTCTGGCTACACCTTC
TRBV10-2,TRBJ1-2,.,many,CASSDHQRDNYGYTF,TGCGCCAGCAGTGACCATCAGCGGGATAACTATGGCTACACCTTC
TRBV11-1,TRBJ1-6,.,many,CASSPRGNSYNSPLHF,TGTGCCAGCAGCCCCCGGGGGAACTCCTATAATTCACCCCTCCACTTT
TRBV30,TRBJ2-1,.,once,CAWSEWGGNYNEQFF,TGTGCCTGGAGTGAGTGGGGGGGCAACTACAATGAGCAGTTCTTC
TRBV6-1,TRBJ1-1,TRBD1,many,CASSETGTGGEAFF,TGTGCCAGCAGTGAAACCGGGACAGGGGGTGAAGCTTTCTTT
TRBV27,TRBJ2-1,.,few,CASILLTSYNEQFF,TGTGCCAGCATTTTATTGACATCCTACAATGAGCAGTTCTTC
TRBV7-2,TRBJ2-1,.,many,CASSLGNLGDEQFF,TGTGCCAGCAGCTTAGGAAACCTGGGGGATGAGCAGTTCTTC
TRBV11-2,TRBJ2-7,TRBD2,many,CASSRTSGGDYEQYF,TGTGCCAGCAGCCGAACTAGCGGGGGGGACTACGAGCAGTACTTC
TRBV6-5,TRBJ1-1,TRBD1,medium-sized,CASSYPGQGMGTEAFF,TGTGCCAGCAGTTACCCCGGACAGGGAATGGGCACTGAAGCTTTCTTT
TRBV20-1,TRBJ2-3,.,many,CSARDQQISTDTQYF,TGCAGTGCTAGAGATCAGCAGATTAGCACAGATACGCAGTATTTT
TRBV11-2,TRBJ1-2,TRBD1,once,CASSKRGQGIGYTF,TGTGCCAGCAGCAAAAGAGGACAGGGTATTGGCTACACCTTC
TRBV24-1,TRBJ1-5,.,many,CATSTGASRQPQHF,TGTGCCACCAGTACTGGGGCATCACGCCAGCCCCAGCATTTT
TRBV18,TRBJ1-5,TRBD1,many,CASSLGQGGQPQHF,TGTGCCAGCTCACTCGGACAGGGAGGACAGCCCCAGCATTTT
TRBV5-1,TRBJ2-1,.,medium-sized,CASSPRQGTTDEQFF,TGCGCCAGCAGCCCCCGGCAGGGTACTACGGATGAGCAGTTCTTC
TRBV20-1,TRBJ2-7,.,medium-sized,CSATGPSSYEQYF,TGCAGTGCGACGGGGCCGAGCTCCTACGAGCAGTACTTC
TRBV4-1,TRBJ1-2,TRBD1,many,CASSQHRGNYGYTF,TGCGCCAGCAGCCAACACAGGGGTAACTATGGCTACACCTTC
TRBV6-1,TRBJ2-7,.,.,CASSVTAREQYF,TGTGCCAGCAGTGTAACAGCTCGCGAGCAGTACTTC
TRBV20-1,TRBJ2-3,TRBD2,many,CSAPRGGSETDTQYF,TGCAGTGCTCCCCGGGGCGGGAGTGAGACAGATACGCAGTATTTT
TRBV20-1,TRBJ2-7,TRBD2,medium-sized,CSASATSGGSYEQYF,TGCAGTGCCAGCGCTACTAGCGGGGGATCCTACGAGCAGTACTTC
TRBV6-1,TRBJ2-7,TRBD1,medium-sized,CASSEGQGAGEQYF,TGTGCCAGCAGTGAAGGACAGGGGGCGGGTGAGCAGTACTTC
TRBV18,TRBJ1-3,.,.,CASFYFGRISGNTIYF,TGTGCCAGCTTTTACTTTGGGCGAATCTCTGGAAACACCATATATTTT
TRBV19,TRBJ2-5,.,few,CASTGSTKETQYF,TGTGCCAGTACAGGAAGTACTAAAGAGACCCAGTACTTC
TRBV28,TRBJ2-2,.,few,CASRPTGRANTWELFF,TGTGCCAGCAGGCCTACAGGGCGGGCGAACACCTGGGAGCTGTTTTTT
TRBV6-2/TRBV6-3,TRBJ2-1,TRBD1,.,CARSPGQGTCNEQFF,TGTGCCAGAAGCCCTGGACAGGGGACGTGCAATGAGCAGTTCTTC
TRBV6-4,TRBJ2-3,.,many,CASSAAGSTDTQYF,TGTGCCAGCAGTGCGGCGGGTTCCACAGATACGCAGTATTTT
TRBV6-1,TRBJ2-5,.,many,CASKVHVQETQYF,TGTGCCAGCAAGGTCCACGTACAAGAGACCCAGTACTTC
TRBV5-6,TRBJ2-1,.,many,CASSWGPSNEQFF,TGTGCCAGCAGCTGGGGACCGAGCAATGAGCAGTTCTTC
TRBV28,TRBJ1-6,.,few,CASSFGTGYGSPLHF,TGTGCCAGCAGTTTTGGGACCGGCTACGGGTCACCCCTCCACTTT
TRBV20-1,TRBJ1-2,.,many,CSAEDDNYGYTF,TGCAGTGCTGAGGACGATAACTATGGCTACACCTTC
TRBV9,TRBJ2-2,TRBD2,many,CASNSGDTGELFF,TGTGCCAGCAACAGCGGGGACACCGGGGAGCTGTTTTTT
TRBV12-3/TRBV12-4,TRBJ1-2,.,many,CASSLALGGLGYTF,TGTGCCAGCAGTTTAGCGCTTGGGGGATTGGGCTACACCTTC
TRBV10-3,TRBJ1-4,.,few,CAISGEGGNEKLFF,TGTGCCATCAGTGGTGAAGGCGGGAATGAAAAACTGTTTTTT